The text below deals with one TCR beta chain. The sample belongs to a study of blood T cell repertoires in COVID-19. At the level of the study: PBMCs, B-cell-depleted T cells, or T cells were the source of the cDNA or gDNA that made up the material.

Assay: immunoSEQ multiplex PCR; the TCRdb copy retains only in-frame clones and omits some. The profile shows 150,000 to 200,000 clones, about 87% of them singletons. V was cut by 4 bases and J by 0 bases, with 12 bases left in between. CDR1 and CDR2 from the germline V gene are SNHLY and FYNNEI. This CDR3 spans 16 amino acids. Followed longitudinally, the Seattle patients had been enrolled during active infection. The V and J genes are TRBV2 and TRBJ1-4; the D gene is possibly TRBD1 (5 bases). Sequencing was done on a sample of peripheral blood. The receptor was derived from an older woman with COVID-19, enrolled during active disease. CDR3 region: CASSGVTGATNEKLFF. The DNA of the CDR3 is TGTGCCAGCAGTGGGGTTACAGGTGCAACTAATGAAAAACTGTTTTTT.